This section outlines one TCR beta chain sequence together with its context. Its antigen is unknown. Constant-segment primers were used for 5'RACE, and the resulting TCR alpha and TCR beta cDNA libraries carried sample barcodes and UMIs. Each CDR3 protein gets one entry after TCRdb re-called the 5' RACE reads with MiXCR. This table holds about 470,000 distinct CDR3 sequences, over 15% found once. This specimen belongs to a study of T-cell memory formation after mild COVID-19. Findings of the study overall: Pre-infection memory showed some responding clones, and this suggested that cross-reactive memory joined. A second wave expanding day 15 to 37 was CD4+-biased; contracting clones were balanced. The study found contracting CD4+ clones mainly in CM and EM and contracting CD8+ clones in EMRA.

Germline-derived CDR1 and CDR2 are SGHVS and FNYEAQ. V was pared by 5 bases and J by 1 base, with 12 bases between. The CDR3 sequence is 15 residues long. Material: PBMCs or a T cell subset sorted from them (not recorded which). The chain has TRBV7-6 and TRBJ2-1; possible D gene TRBD2, 5 bases. This receptor was taken from an adult woman who had mild COVID-19 (a few samples of this study predate the infection). Cell type and time point are not known. CDR3 nucleotides: TGTGCCAGCAGCGAGGGATCGCCATCCTACAATGAGCAGTTCTTC. Translation: CASSEGSPSYNEQFF.